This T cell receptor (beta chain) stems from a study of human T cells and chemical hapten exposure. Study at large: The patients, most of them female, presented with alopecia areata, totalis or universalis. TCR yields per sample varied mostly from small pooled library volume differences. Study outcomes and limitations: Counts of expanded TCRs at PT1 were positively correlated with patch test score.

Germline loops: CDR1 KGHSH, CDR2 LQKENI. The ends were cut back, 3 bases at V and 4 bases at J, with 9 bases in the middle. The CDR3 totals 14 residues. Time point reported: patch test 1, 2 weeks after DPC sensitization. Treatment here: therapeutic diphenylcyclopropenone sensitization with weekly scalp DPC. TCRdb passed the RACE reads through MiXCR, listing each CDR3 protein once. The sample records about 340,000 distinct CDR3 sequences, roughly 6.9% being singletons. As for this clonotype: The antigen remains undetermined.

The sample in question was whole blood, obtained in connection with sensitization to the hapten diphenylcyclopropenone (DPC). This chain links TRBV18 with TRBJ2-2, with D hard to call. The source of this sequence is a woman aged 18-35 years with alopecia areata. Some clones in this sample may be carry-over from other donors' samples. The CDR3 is CASSPLVSTGELFF. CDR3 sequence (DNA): TGTGCCAGCTCACCGCTCGTCTCCACCGGGGAGCTGTTTTTT.